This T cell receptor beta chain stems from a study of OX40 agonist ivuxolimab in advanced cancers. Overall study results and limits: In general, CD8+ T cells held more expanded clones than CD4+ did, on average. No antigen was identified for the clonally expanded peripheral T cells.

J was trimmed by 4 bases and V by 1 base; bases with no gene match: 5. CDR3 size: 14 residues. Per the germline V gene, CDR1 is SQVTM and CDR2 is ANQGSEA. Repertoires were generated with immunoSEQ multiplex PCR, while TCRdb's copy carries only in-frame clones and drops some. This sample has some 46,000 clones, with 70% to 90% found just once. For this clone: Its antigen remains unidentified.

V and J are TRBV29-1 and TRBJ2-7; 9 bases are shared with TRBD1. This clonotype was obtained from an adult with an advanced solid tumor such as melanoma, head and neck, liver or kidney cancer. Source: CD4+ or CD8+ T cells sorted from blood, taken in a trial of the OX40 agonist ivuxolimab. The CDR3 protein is CSVEGTGVEYEQYF. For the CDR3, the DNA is TGCAGCGTTGAAGGGACAGGGGTAGAGTACGAGCAGTACTTC.